This entry features one T cell receptor (beta chain) sequence. This CDR3 contains 15 residues. Trimming pared 8 bases from V and 2 bases from J, leaving 13 bases between. The germline V gene encodes CDR1 PRHDT and CDR2 FYEKMQ (reference sequence). RNA transcripts served as the template for amplifying TCR beta CDR3 regions. The HTBI primer set served for first-round RT-PCR of the TCR CDR3. TCRdb analysed the multiplex PCR reads with MiXCR anew, one entry per CDR3 protein. The sample shows 250,000 to 300,000 distinct CDR3 sequences, about an eighth of them seen only once. The entry originates in a study of T cells in Graves' hyperthyroidism and ophthalmopathy.

The V and J genes are TRBV13 and TRBJ1-6; no reliable D call. Sequencing was performed on blood. The source is a woman in her forties with Graves' hyperthyroidism. The CDR3 region has the DNA TGTGCCAGCGGAGTTGGGAGTCCCTATAATTCACCCCTCCACTTT. It codes for CASGVGSPYNSPLHF.